This T cell receptor beta chain was recovered during a study of Ad26.COV2.S vaccination and SARS-CoV-2 variants. This clone has only a few counts. This table comes from immunoSEQ multiplex PCR, and its TCRdb copy is limited to in-frame clones, with some not included. The table includes roughly 680,000 clones, about 90% detected once. Sample treatment: over 15 received Ad26.COV2.S at low or high dose, single or two shots; several received placebo; per-sample allocation not given. Sampling was performed 63 days after the first vaccine or placebo injection. The sequencing used peripheral blood, collected in a trial of Ad26.COV2.S vaccine versus placebo. This clonotype originated in a person aged 18-60 years who received the Ad26.COV2.S COVID-19 vaccine or a placebo.

The DNA of the CDR3 is TGTGCCATCAGGCAGGGGCTAAATCAGCCCCAGCATTTT. Its protein is CAIRQGLNQPQHF. This chain uses TRBV10-3 with TRBJ1-5, with D perhaps matching TRBD1 (6 bases). CDR3 length equals 13 residues. V lost 6 bases to trimming and J lost 4 bases, with 10 bases between them. From germline, CDR1 is ENHRY and CDR2 SYGVKD.